This T cell receptor (beta chain) was recorded in a study of monozygotic twins with inflammatory bowel disease. Notes on the study in general: Those with IBD had lower TCRbeta diversity (inverse Simpson) than their healthy co-twins did. Versus healthy twins, IBD patients showed fewer clonotypes shared with others, especially with disease activity.

Regarding this clonotype: Antigen specificity is unknown.

There are 12 residues in the CDR3. Germline V gives CDR1 DFQATT, CDR2 SNEGSKA (reference sequence). TCRdb re-called the 5' RACE reads and catalogs CDR3 proteins one per entry, DNA excluded. This sample's clone table lists 93,000 or so distinct CDR3 sequences. The TCR was taken from a human donor with ulcerative colitis or Crohn's disease, or a healthy co-twin of an affected twin (not recorded which). The sample consisted of blood. The V and J genes are TRBV20-1 and TRBJ1-5. This chain's CDR3 is CSARGSNQPQHF.